This TCR beta chain was sequenced during a study of T cell responses to AZD1222 COVID-19 vaccine. With respect to this clone: Its antigen is still unknown.

CDR3 length equals 13 residues. The V end was cut by 3 bases, the J end by 8 bases, with 13 bases between. Looked up from germline, CDR1 is ENHRY and CDR2 is SYGVKD. Here immunoSEQ multiplex PCR was the method, and the copy in TCRdb shows in-frame clones only, minus some. In the table there are about 120,000 clones, approximately 85% of which are singletons. Study results and caveats: White British people made up most donors, females outnumbered males, and clonal diversity was possibly underestimated.

The sequenced sample was peripheral blood, obtained on day 0 of AZD1222 vaccination. The TCR was taken from an adult in good health. V and J are TRBV10-3 and TRBJ1-2; no reliable D call. This CDR3 reads CAISDDLLKGYTF. As DNA, the CDR3 is TGTGCCATCAGTGACGACCTACTTAAAGGCTACACCTTC.